This entry lists 7 T cell receptor beta chains sequenced from one sample in a study of control samples from healthy donors and cancer patients. The table came from immunoSEQ multiplex PCR; TCRdb's copy has only in-frame clones and leaves some out. The table includes about 60,000 clones, approximately 85% detected once. Source material: blood. Source of these receptors: a man aged 40-49 years in good health.

The gene calls are TRBV27 and TRBJ1-2; 9 bases agree with TRBD1. V lost 5 bases to trimming and J lost 0 bases; unmatched junction nucleotides: 4. The CDR3 consists of 15 residues. The germline V gene encodes CDR1 MNHEY and CDR2 SMNVEV (reference sequence). The CDR3 bases are TGTGCCAGCAGTCCCCGGGACAGGGCTAACTATGGCTACACCTTC. Encoded protein: CASSPRDRANYGYTF.

This chain uses TRBV6-5 with TRBJ1-5; D is undetermined. Germline V CDR1 and CDR2: MNHEY, SVGAGI. V gave up 6 bases and J gave up 0 bases, with 6 bases separating them. The CDR3 sequence is 13 residues long. CDR3 coding DNA: TGTGCCAGCAGGTCTTATAGCAATCAGCCCCAGCATTTT. Encoded protein: CASRSYSNQPQHF.

The CDR3 protein is CAISDDDRNTEAFF. The CDR3 coding sequence is TGTGCCATCAGTGACGACGACAGGAACACTGAAGCTTTCTTT. The rearrangement uses TRBV10-3 and TRBJ1-1; maybe TRBD1 (5 bases). Germline CDR1 ENHRY, CDR2 SYGVKD. V was trimmed by 3 bases and J by 1 base, leaving 9 bases between them. This CDR3 region has 14 residues.

This chain connects TRBV5-1 to TRBJ1-4; TRBD1 matches 10 bases. This CDR3 has 15 amino acids. The germline gives CDR1 SGHRS, CDR2 YFSETQ. V lost 4 bases and J lost 8; bases outside the gene matches: 8. The CDR3 region is CASSRDRGMDEKLFF. In nucleotides, the CDR3 is TGCGCCAGCAGCCGGGACAGGGGAATGGACGAAAAACTGTTTTTT. Full variable domain (remainder filled in from reference TRBV5-1 and TRBJ1-4): KAGVTQTPRYLIKTRGQQVTLSCSPISGHRSVSWYQQTPGQGLQFLFEYFSETQRNKGNFPGRFSGRQFSNSRSEMNVSTLELGDSALYLCASSRDRGMDEKLFFGSGTQLSVL.

The chain employs TRBV2 and TRBJ1-4; D is unclear. Germline V CDR1 and CDR2: SNHLY, FYNNEI. This CDR3 region has 15 residues. The V end lost 1 base, the J end lost 0 bases, and 6 bases lay between the germline ends. The DNA for the CDR3 is TGTGCCAGCAGTGAAGGGCCACCAACTAATGAAAAACTGTTTTTT. It yields the protein CASSEGPPTNEKLFF.

CDR3 in DNA: TGTGCCAGCTGGGACAGGGCGGGTCGAGACACCGGGGAGCTGTTTTTT. Translation: CASWDRAGRDTGELFF. The chain couples TRBV7-9 to TRBJ2-2, with 9 bases that match TRBD1. Germline trimming cut 8 bases from V and 3 bases from J; bases unmatched to any gene: 10. CDR1 is SEHNR and CDR2 is FQNEAQ in the germline V gene (reference sequence). This CDR3 is built from 16 residues.

The chain joins TRBV7-9 to TRBJ2-6; D remains ambiguous. Germline V gene lookup returns CDR1 SEHNR and CDR2 FQNEAQ (reference sequence). This CDR3 contains 15 residues. V was clipped by 3 bases and J by 1 base, with 7 bases between them. CDR3 region: CASSLTVSGANVLTF. CDR3 nucleotide sequence: TGTGCCAGCAGCTTGACCGTGTCTGGGGCCAACGTCCTGACTTTC.